These 31 T cell receptor beta chains came from one sample sequenced in a study of shared clonotypes between healthy human individuals (dated by TCRdb to the early 2020s). The library was produced with the immunoSEQ multiplex PCR assay. TCRdb obtained this table from immuneACCESS and retained in-frame rearrangements with V and J assigned. These tables miss some clones; where compared with another copy, unresolved V genes account for less than half of the shortfall, and the remainder is unexplained. The sample table contains roughly 1 million clones; only one count was recorded for around four fifths of them. The ten largest make up approximately 1.5% of the sample. Source material: memory CD4+ T cells sorted from blood. Sample cell subset or site, as interpreted from the label and publication: CD45RA-negative fraction. The receptors originated from a young man in good health.

CDR3 DNA: TGCGCCAGCAGCCAAGCGGCTAGCGGGAACTACAATGAGCAGTTCTTC. This gives the protein CASSQAASGNYNEQFF. This chain uses TRBV4-1 with TRBJ2-1; TRBD2 aligns across 9 bases. Trimming took 1 base from V and 3 from J; bases not matched to a gene: 4. CDR1 is MGHRA, CDR2 YSYEKL, per germline. This CDR3 spans 16 amino acids.

The V and J genes are TRBV21-1 and TRBJ2-2; whether TRBD2, the table's D call, matches the DNA was not checked. TRBV21-1 is given as a pseudogene. The CDR3 has 18 amino acids. For the CDR3, the DNA is TGTGCCAGCAGCAAAGGGGAGGAAGGGAGGAGGAACACCGGGGAGCTGTTTTTT. It codes for CASSKGEEGRRNTGELFF.

The rearrangement links TRBV2 to TRBJ1-3, with TRBD1 matching 7 bases. CDR1 and CDR2 (germline): SNHLY, FYNNEI. Trimming took 6 bases from V and 0 from J; bases not matched to a gene: 5. This CDR3 is 15 amino acids long. CDR3 sequence reads: CASSLQGVSGNTIYF. CDR3 bases: TGTGCCAGCAGCCTTCAGGGGGTCTCTGGAAACACCATATATTTT.

This clone was detected once. The gene calls are TRBV19 and TRBJ1-1; D is possibly TRBD1 (5 bases). The V end lost 6 bases, the J end lost 1 base, and 9 bases lay between the germline ends. Germline V gives CDR1 LNHDA, CDR2 SQIVND (reference sequence). This CDR3 comprises 13 residues. This CDR3 reads CASRGRANTEAFF. CDR3 DNA sequence: TGTGCCAGTAGAGGCAGGGCGAACACTGAAGCTTTCTTT. Variable domain in full (rest from reference TRBV19 and TRBJ1-1): DGGITQSPKYLFRKEGQNVTLSCEQNLNHDAMYWYRQDPGQGLRLIYYSQIVNDFQKGDIAEGYSVSREKKESFPLTVTSAQKNPTAFYLCASRGRANTEAFFGQGTRLTVV.

The chain recombines TRBV5-4 with TRBJ1-6, with D possibly matching TRBD1 (6 bases). The V gene's germline CDR1 is SGHNT and CDR2 YYREEE (reference sequence). V was shortened by 2 bases and J by 1 base, with 13 bases between the two germline ends. This CDR3 has 17 residues. In DNA, the CDR3 is TGTGCCAGCAGCTTCGAACAGGGAAAGTCCTATAATTCACCCCTCCACTTT. Its translation: CASSFEQGKSYNSPLHF.

This clone was picked up one time. The chain carries TRBV6-5 and TRBJ1-5; tentatively, D is TRBD1 (6 bases). The germline V gene encodes CDR1 MNHEY and CDR2 SVGAGI. The CDR3 has 14 amino acids. V lost 6 bases, J lost 6 bases, and 15 bases lay in between. The CDR3 DNA sequence: TGTGCCAGCAGAACTACAGGGCTGGGTCAGCCCCAGCATTTT. It translates to CASRTTGLGQPQHF.

The chain has TRBV18 and TRBJ2-7; 9 nucleotides agree with TRBD1. The CDR3 totals 16 residues. Trimming cost V 3 bases and J 4 bases; bases outside gene matches: 10. Per the germline V gene, CDR1 is KGHSH and CDR2 is LQKENI. CDR3 in DNA: TGTGCCAGCTCACCGCAGGGCAAGACAGGGGGTTACGAGCAGTACTTC. Translated, it gives CASSPQGKTGGYEQYF.

A note on this clone: The sample has other DNA sequences that encode this CDR3 too. The chain uses TRBV30 and TRBJ1-5; no clear D gene. The ends were cut back, 5 bases at V and 1 base at J, with 3 bases in the middle. Germline V CDR1 and CDR2: GTSNPN, SVGIG (reference sequence). The CDR3 contains 11 residues. For the CDR3, the DNA is TGTGCCTGGGGCAGCAATCAGCCCCAGCATTTT. Translating gives CAWGSNQPQHF.

This rearrangement joins TRBV7-9 to TRBJ2-5; 9 bases align to TRBD2. Trimming at V came to 4 bases and at J to 2 bases, leaving 5 bases not matched to a gene. Germline V gene lookup returns CDR1 SEHNR and CDR2 FQNEAQ (reference sequence). The CDR3 length is 15 residues. CDR3 loop: CASSSGLASQETQYF. The CDR3 DNA sequence: TGTGCCAGCAGCTCTGGACTAGCGAGTCAAGAGACCCAGTACTTC.

The chain carries TRBV27 and TRBJ1-6, with a possible D match to TRBD1 (6 bases). Trimming took off 3 bases at V and 10 bases at J, with 7 bases between the two ends. CDR3 size: 12 residues. Germline CDR1 and CDR2: MNHEY and SMNVEV (reference sequence). This chain's CDR3 is CASSFGGSPLHF. The CDR3 region has the DNA TGTGCCAGCAGTTTTGGGGGCTCACCCCTCCACTTT.

J is TRBJ1-2 and V is TRBV7-2; D is uncertain. V lost 0 bases and J 7 bases, leaving 6 bases between the germline ends. The germline gives CDR1 SGHTA, CDR2 FQGNSA. The CDR3 length is 12 residues. CDR3 nucleotides: TGTGCCAGCAGCTTAGCCCTAGGTGGCTACACCTTC. Its protein is CASSLALGGYTF.

The J gene is TRBJ1-5, the V gene TRBV30, with D possibly TRBD1 on 6 matching bases. Germline lookup yields CDR1 GTSNPN and CDR2 SVGIG (reference sequence). The CDR3 is 13 amino acids. Trimming stripped 4 bases from V and 7 bases from J, with 14 bases between. Written as DNA, the CDR3 is TGTGCCTGGACGGGACATTCCGCGCAGCCCCAGCATTTT. It translates to CAWTGHSAQPQHF. The whole variable domain, remainder taken from reference TRBV30 and TRBJ1-5, is SQTIHQWPATLVQPVGSPLSLECTVEGTSNPNLYWYRQAAGRGLQLLFYSVGIGQISSEVPQNLSASRPQDRQFILSSKKLLLSDSGFYLCAWTGHSAQPQHFGDGTRLSIL.

This clone turned up a few times. V is TRBV28 and J is TRBJ1-5; no reliable D call. The CDR3 spans 15 residues. The germline CDR1 and CDR2 sequences are MDHEN and SYDVKM. V was clipped by 3 bases and J by 0 bases, with 9 bases between them. CDR3 region: CASSFYPSSNQPQHF. The CDR3 DNA follows: TGTGCCAGCAGTTTCTATCCTAGTAGCAATCAGCCCCAGCATTTT.

The rearrangement uses TRBV11-2 and TRBJ2-1; maybe TRBD2 (7 bases). V gave up 0 bases and J gave up 8 bases, with 14 bases separating them. Germline CDR1 and CDR2: SGHAT and FQNNGV. This CDR3 is 15 amino acids long. CDR3: CASSLEVRGAHEQFF. The CDR3 bases are TGTGCCAGCAGCTTAGAGGTCCGGGGGGCCCATGAGCAGTTCTTC.

This clone was recorded only once. The rearrangement joins TRBV27 to TRBJ1-1; no definite D call. Trimming stripped 4 bases from V and 6 bases from J, with 12 bases between. This CDR3 contains 13 residues. CDR1 is MNHEY and CDR2 is SMNVEV in the germline V gene (reference sequence). The CDR3 loop reads CASSSTHGAEAFF. The DNA for the CDR3 is TGTGCCAGCAGTTCGACTCACGGCGCTGAAGCTTTCTTT.

The chain has TRBV5-1 and TRBJ2-2, with D unresolved. Germline CDR1 SGHRS, CDR2 YFSETQ. The CDR3 sequence is 15 residues long. The V end lost 5 bases, the J end lost 3 bases, and 14 bases lay between the germline ends. DNA for the CDR3: TGCGCCAGCAGTTCTTGGGGTCCGGACACCGGGGAGCTGTTTTTT. Translating gives CASSSWGPDTGELFF.

In the case of this clone: The sample has other DNA sequences that encode this CDR3 too. The genes are TRBV5-1 and TRBJ2-5; D possibly corresponds to TRBD2 (6 bases). The V and J ends lost 0 bases and 4 bases respectively, with 13 bases between them. Looked up from germline, CDR1 is SGHRS and CDR2 is YFSETQ. The CDR3 totals 15 residues. The CDR3 DNA is TGCGCCAGCAGCTTGGCGGGGACTGGGGGAGAGACCCAGTACTTC. This encodes CASSLAGTGGETQYF.

V and J are TRBV11-2 and TRBJ2-7; D might be TRBD1 (5 bases). Looked up from germline, CDR1 is SGHAT and CDR2 is FQNNGV. The V end was cut by 0 bases, the J end by 5 bases, with 14 bases between. The CDR3 extends over 15 amino acids. This chain's CDR3 is CASSLDRVMGHEQYF. The CDR3 coding sequence is TGTGCCAGCAGCTTAGACCGAGTGATGGGGCACGAGCAGTACTTC.

The chain has TRBV5-6 and TRBJ2-7; D not certain. Germline-derived CDR1 and CDR2 are SGHDT and YYEEEE. V dropped 0 bases and J dropped 2 bases, with 6 bases sitting between them. The CDR3 has 13 amino acids. CDR3 amino acids: CASSLDTPYEQYF. The CDR3 DNA reads TGTGCCAGCAGCTTGGACACACCCTACGAGCAGTACTTC. The variable domain in full, with the rest retrieved from reference TRBV5-6 and TRBJ2-7, is DAGVTQSPTHLIKTRGQQVTLRCSPKSGHDTVSWYQQALGQGPQFIFQYYEEEERQRGNFPDRFSGHQFPNYSSELNVNALLLGDSALYLCASSLDTPYEQYFGPGTRLTVT.

About this clone: Other DNA sequences in the sample encode the same CDR3. This sequence joins TRBV6-1 and TRBJ1-1; TRBD1 might be the D (5 bases). Looked up from germline, CDR1 is MNHNS and CDR2 is SASEGT. This CDR3 has 13 residues. The ends were cut back, 6 bases at V and 1 base at J, with 9 bases in the middle. The DNA of the CDR3 is TGTGCCAGCAGGAAAACAGGGAACACTGAAGCTTTCTTT. As protein: CASRKTGNTEAFF.

On this clone: Other nucleotide sequences in the sample specify the same CDR3. CDR3 coding DNA: TGTGCCAGCAGCTTGGGGGTGTATAATGAGCAGTTCTTC. This codes for CASSLGVYNEQFF. This chain connects TRBV11-3 to TRBJ2-1; either TRBD1 or TRBD2 may supply D (5 bases each). CDR3 length: 13 residues. The germline gives CDR1 SGHNT, CDR2 YENEEA. Trimming took off 3 bases at V and 7 bases at J, with 10 bases between the two ends.

The chain recombines TRBV2 with TRBJ2-1; 9 bases match TRBD2. V gave up 5 bases and J gave up 9 bases; unmatched junction bases: 8. CDR3 length: 14 residues. The germline gives CDR1 SNHLY, CDR2 FYNNEI. The CDR3 region has the DNA TGTGCCAGCAGTCCCTTCCTAGCGGGAAGTGAGCAGTTCTTC. Its translation is CASSPFLAGSEQFF.

This clone was seen just once. The genes are TRBV5-6 and TRBJ2-1, with 8 positions matching TRBD1. V shed 5 bases, J shed 9 bases, and the junction held 10 bases outside the gene matches. In germline, CDR1 is SGHDT, CDR2 YYEEEE. The length of the CDR3 is 14 residues. The CDR3 DNA follows: TGTGCCAGCAGTCCCGGGACAGGAATAGGTGAGCAGTTCTTC. It yields the protein CASSPGTGIGEQFF.

Regarding this clone: A read error likely explains this, since a far larger clone differs by one base. This rearrangement joins TRBV5-4 to TRBJ2-2; the D gene is possibly TRBD2 (6 bases). V was pared by 4 bases and J by 7 bases, with 11 bases between. The germline V gene encodes CDR1 SGHNT and CDR2 YYREEE (reference sequence). CDR3 length: 13 amino acids. The CDR3 bases are TGTGCCAGCAGCCGGGACTTCATCGGGGAGCTGTTTTTT. Translating gives CASSRDFIGELFF.

The chain employs TRBV30 and TRBJ2-1; 11 bases are a match to TRBD2. CDR1 and CDR2 (germline): GTSNPN, SVGIG (reference sequence). The CDR3 has 12 residues. Trimming cost V 5 bases and J 13 bases; bases outside gene matches: 7. CDR3 in amino acids: CAWGIAGGQQFF. The CDR3 nucleotides read TGTGCCTGGGGCATAGCGGGGGGGCAACAGTTCTTC.

The J gene is TRBJ1-2, the V gene TRBV18; 8 bases match TRBD1. Germline CDR1 KGHSH, CDR2 LQKENI. The junction had 1 base not matched to a gene; V was cut back by 2 bases and J by 2 bases. The CDR3 has 14 residues. The CDR3 nucleotides read TGTGCCAGCTCACCATGGACAGGGAACTATGGCTACACCTTC. This encodes CASSPWTGNYGYTF.

The chain couples TRBV19 to TRBJ1-5; D is perhaps TRBD1 (6 bases). CDR1 is LNHDA, CDR2 SQIVND, per germline (reference sequence). The length of the CDR3 is 16 residues. V was shortened by 6 bases and J by 3 bases, with 18 bases between the two germline ends. CDR3 residues: CASRLQGWANNQPQHF. The CDR3 nucleotides read TGTGCCAGTAGACTACAGGGTTGGGCTAACAATCAGCCCCAGCATTTT. Variable domain in full (rest from reference TRBV19 and TRBJ1-5): DGGITQSPKYLFRKEGQNVTLSCEQNLNHDAMYWYRQDPGQGLRLIYYSQIVNDFQKGDIAEGYSVSREKKESFPLTVTSAQKNPTAFYLCASRLQGWANNQPQHFGDGTRLSIL.

This chain joins TRBV14 and TRBJ2-2, with TRBD2 as a possible D gene (5 bases). The CDR3 is 14 amino acids. Germline V gives CDR1 SGHDN, CDR2 FVKESK. Trimming removed 6 bases from V and 5 bases from J, with 13 bases in between. CDR3 nucleotide sequence: TGTGCCAGCAGGAAGCGGAGTACAACCGGGGAGCTGTTTTTT. Protein product: CASRKRSTTGELFF.

In this sample, this clone turned up a few times. The chain joins TRBV9 to TRBJ1-5; D is unresolved. Deletions cut 9 bases from V and 6 bases from J, with 10 bases between. Germline V lookup: CDR1 SGDLS, CDR2 YYNGEE. The CDR3 extends over 11 amino acids. The CDR3 region is CATPMGQPQHF. CDR3 DNA sequence: TGTGCCACCCCCATGGGTCAGCCCCAGCATTTT.

This chain connects TRBV11-2 to TRBJ2-5, with TRBD1 matching over 7 bases. Germline assignment: CDR1 SGHAT and CDR2 FQNNGV. Trimming at V came to 7 bases and at J to 1 base, leaving 9 bases not matched to a gene. This CDR3 contains 15 residues. CDR3 loop: CASTNSHRGQETQYF. CDR3 DNA sequence: TGTGCCAGCACCAACTCCCACAGGGGCCAAGAGACCCAGTACTTC.

The gene calls are TRBV5-6 and TRBJ2-2; 8 bases fit TRBD1. The germline V gene has CDR1 SGHDT and CDR2 YYEEEE. The V segment lost 0 bases and the J segment 3 bases; nucleotides outside the gene matches: 4. The CDR3 contains 16 residues. The CDR3 sequence is CASSLVDRAHTGELFF. The CDR3 nucleotides are TGTGCCAGCAGCTTGGTGGACAGGGCCCACACCGGGGAGCTGTTTTTT.